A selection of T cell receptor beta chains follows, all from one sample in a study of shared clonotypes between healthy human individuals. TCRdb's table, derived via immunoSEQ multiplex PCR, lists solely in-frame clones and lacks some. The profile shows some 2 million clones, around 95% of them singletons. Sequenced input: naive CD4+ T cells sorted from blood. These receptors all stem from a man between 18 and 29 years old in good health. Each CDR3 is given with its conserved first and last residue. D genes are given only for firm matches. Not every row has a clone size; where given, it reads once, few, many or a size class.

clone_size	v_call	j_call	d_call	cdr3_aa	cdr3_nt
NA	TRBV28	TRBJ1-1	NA	CASKIMNTEAFF	TGTGCCAGCAAGATCATGAACACTGAAGCTTTCTTT
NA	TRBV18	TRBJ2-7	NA	CASSPQGGGYEQYF	TGTGCCAGCTCACCACAAGGAGGGGGTTACGAGCAGTACTTC
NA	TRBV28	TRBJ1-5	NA	CASSPLTVSNQPQHF	TGTGCCAGCAGTCCGTTGACAGTTAGCAATCAGCCCCAGCATTTT
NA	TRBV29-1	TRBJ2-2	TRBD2	CSVRLAGGRELFF	TGCAGCGTGAGACTAGCGGGGGGGAGGGAGCTGTTTTTT
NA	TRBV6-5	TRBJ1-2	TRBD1	CASSSTGGGYTF	TGTGCCAGCAGTTCGACAGGGGGAGGCTACACCTTC
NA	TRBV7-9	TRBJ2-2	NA	CASSLLRPGRNTGELFF	TGTGCCAGCAGCTTACTCCGACCCGGGAGGAACACCGGGGAGCTGTTTTTT
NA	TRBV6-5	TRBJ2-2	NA	CASSSTAGELFF	TGTGCCAGCAGCAGTACCGCGGGGGAGCTGTTTTTT
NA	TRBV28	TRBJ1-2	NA	CASSFLMRSYTF	TGTGCCAGCAGTTTTCTAATGAGGAGCTACACCTTC
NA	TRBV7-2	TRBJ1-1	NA	CASSLWGAGTNTEAFF	TGTGCCAGCAGCTTATGGGGGGCGGGGACGAACACTGAAGCTTTCTTT
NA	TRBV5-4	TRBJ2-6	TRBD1	CATRTGGLSGANVLTF	TGTGCCACACGGACAGGCGGACTCTCCGGGGCCAACGTCCTGACTTTC
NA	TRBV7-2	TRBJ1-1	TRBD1	CASSPQGQGITEAFF	TGTGCCAGCAGCCCGCAAGGACAGGGAATCACTGAAGCTTTCTTT
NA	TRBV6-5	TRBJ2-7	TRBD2	CASRTGTSESYEQYF	TGTGCCAGCAGAACCGGGACTAGCGAATCCTACGAGCAGTACTTC
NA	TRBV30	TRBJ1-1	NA	CAWTGTRNTEAFF	TGTGCCTGGACCGGGACGAGGAACACTGAAGCTTTCTTT
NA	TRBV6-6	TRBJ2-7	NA	CASSPGVYEQYF	TGTGCCAGCAGTCCAGGAGTTTACGAGCAGTACTTC
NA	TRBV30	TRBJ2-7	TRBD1	CAWSVRRGTGGMGYEQYF	TGTGCCTGGAGTGTACGCCGGGGGACAGGGGGCATGGGTTACGAGCAGTACTTC
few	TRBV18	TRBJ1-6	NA	CASSPFDRSNSPLHF	TGTGCCAGCTCACCTTTTGACAGGTCTAATTCACCCCTCCACTTT
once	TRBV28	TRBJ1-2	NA	CASSLGVPIGLYGYTF	TGTGCCAGCAGTTTAGGGGTGCCCATTGGGCTATATGGCTACACCTTC
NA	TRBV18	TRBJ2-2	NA	CASSQLGQANTGELFF	TGTGCCAGCTCGCAGCTGGGACAAGCGAACACCGGGGAGCTGTTTTTT
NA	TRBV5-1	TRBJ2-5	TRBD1	CASSLTRTGGSQETQYF	TGCGCCAGCAGCTTGACGAGGACAGGGGGTTCCCAAGAGACCCAGTACTTC
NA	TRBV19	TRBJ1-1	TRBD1	CASSSTPGGTEAFF	TGTGCCAGTAGTTCCACTCCAGGGGGCACTGAAGCTTTCTTT
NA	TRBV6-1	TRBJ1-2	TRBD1	CASSDPGQGFDGYTF	TGTGCCAGCAGTGATCCGGGACAGGGTTTTGACGGCTACACCTTC
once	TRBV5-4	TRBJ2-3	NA	CASSLDRVTDTQYF	TGTGCCAGCAGCTTGGACAGGGTCACAGATACGCAGTATTTT
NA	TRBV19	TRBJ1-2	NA	CASSIGNSYGYTF	TGTGCCAGTAGTATAGGGAACAGCTATGGCTACACCTTC
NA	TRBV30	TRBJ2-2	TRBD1	CAWSGTGRTGELFF	TGTGCCTGGAGCGGGACAGGGAGAACCGGGGAGCTGTTTTTT